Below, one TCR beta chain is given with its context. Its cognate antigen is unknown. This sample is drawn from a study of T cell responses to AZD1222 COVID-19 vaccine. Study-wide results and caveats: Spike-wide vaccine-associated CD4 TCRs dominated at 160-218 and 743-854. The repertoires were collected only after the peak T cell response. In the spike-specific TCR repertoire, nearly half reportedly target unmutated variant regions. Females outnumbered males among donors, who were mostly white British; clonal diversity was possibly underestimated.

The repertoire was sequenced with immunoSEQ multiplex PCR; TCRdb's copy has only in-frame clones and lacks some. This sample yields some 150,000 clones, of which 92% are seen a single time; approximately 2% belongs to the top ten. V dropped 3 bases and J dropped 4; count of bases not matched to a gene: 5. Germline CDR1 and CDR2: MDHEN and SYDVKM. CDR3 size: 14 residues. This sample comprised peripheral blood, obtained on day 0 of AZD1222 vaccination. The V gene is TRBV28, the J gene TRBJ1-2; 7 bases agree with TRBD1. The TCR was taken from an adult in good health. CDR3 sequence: CASSFAGGGYGYTF. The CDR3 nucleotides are TGTGCCAGCAGTTTCGCAGGGGGGGGCTATGGCTACACCTTC.